Each of the 28 T cell receptor beta chains below was sequenced from the same sample in a study of OX40 agonist ivuxolimab in advanced cancers. The protocol used for the library was the immunoSEQ multiplex PCR assay. TCRdb holds this immuneACCESS table with in-frame rearrangements only. Some clones are missing; in checked studies, unresolved V genes explain under half, and the rest has no known cause. The sample contains tens of thousands of clones, approximately 86% of them found a single time. The ten largest clonotypes hold more than 15% of the sample. Specimen: CD4+ or CD8+ T cells sorted from blood, collected in a trial of the OX40 agonist ivuxolimab. These TCRs come from an adult with an advanced solid tumor such as melanoma, head and neck, liver or kidney cancer.

The J gene is TRBJ1-4, the V gene TRBV10-2, with D maybe TRBD1 (5 bases). The germline V gene encodes CDR1 WSHSY and CDR2 SAAADI. CDR3 length equals 16 residues. V dropped 4 bases and J dropped 2 bases, with 14 bases sitting between them. CDR3 loop: CASSGEGSYTNEKLFF. CDR3 sequence (DNA): TGCGCCAGCAGTGGGGAGGGGAGTTATACTAATGAAAAACTGTTTTTT.

The rearrangement links TRBV4-1 to TRBJ1-2, with 7 bases aligning to TRBD1. The CDR3 extends over 15 amino acids. Germline assignment: CDR1 MGHRA and CDR2 YSYEKL. Trimming at V came to 0 bases and at J to 3 bases, leaving 4 bases not matched to a gene. The CDR3 nucleotides read TGCGCCAGCAGCCAAGACCCAGACAGGGACTATGGCTACACCTTC. Residues: CASSQDPDRDYGYTF.

V usage is TRBV29-1 and J usage is TRBJ2-7, with D tentatively TRBD2 (5 bases). There are 11 residues in the CDR3. Trimming took 7 bases from V and 1 from J, leaving 8 bases between them. Germline CDR1 SQVTM, CDR2 ANQGSEA. CDR3 coding DNA: TGCAGCGCCCGAGGGTCCTACGAGCAGTACTTC. Translated: CSARGSYEQYF.

The chain uses TRBV19 and TRBJ1-3, with 8 bases that match TRBD1. Germline CDR1 LNHDA, CDR2 SQIVND (reference sequence). The V gene end was trimmed by 3 bases and the J gene end by 0 bases; junction bases not matched to a gene: 4. The CDR3 is 16 residues long. The CDR3 DNA follows: TGTGCCAGTAGTATCATAACAGGGGGCTCTGGAAACACCATATATTTT. It specifies CASSIITGGSGNTIYF.

This chain uses TRBV5-6 with TRBJ2-5, with D perhaps TRBD1 or TRBD2 (5 bases each). The CDR3 length is 13 residues. Per germline, CDR1 SGHDT and CDR2 YYEEEE. V shed 4 bases and J shed 10 bases, with 17 bases lying between them. The DNA for the CDR3 is TGTGCCAGCAGCCCCGGGGCAGGGATCTACCAGTACTTC. Its protein is CASSPGAGIYQYF.

V gene TRBV28 combines with J gene TRBJ1-1; no clear D gene. CDR3 length equals 14 residues. From germline, CDR1 is MDHEN and CDR2 SYDVKM. The germline V and J ends were trimmed by 2 bases and 4 bases, with 11 bases remaining between them. This CDR3 reads CASSLRGYGTEAFF. In DNA form, the CDR3 reads TGTGCCAGCAGTTTACGGGGTTATGGCACTGAAGCTTTCTTT.

Details on this clone: Different DNA sequences within this sample yield the same CDR3. The genes are TRBV5-4 and TRBJ2-3; 8 bases line up with TRBD1. The CDR3 covers 15 residues. The germline V gene has CDR1 SGHNT and CDR2 YYREEE (reference sequence). V trimming: 5 bases; J trimming: 3 bases; junction bases outside the gene matches: 8. The chain's CDR3 is CASSSWTGNTDTQYF. The DNA of the CDR3 is TGTGCCAGCAGTAGTTGGACAGGGAATACAGATACGCAGTATTTT.

This clone was seen just once. The rearrangement uses TRBV7-2 and TRBJ2-1; TRBD1 is a possible D gene (5 bases). This CDR3 region has 18 residues. V lost 1 base and J lost 4, with 20 bases in between. CDR1 and CDR2 from the germline V gene are SGHTA and FQGNSA. Here the CDR3 reads CASSLEPLGAPRYNEQFF. DNA of the CDR3: TGTGCCAGCAGCTTAGAGCCCCTTGGGGCGCCGAGGTACAATGAGCAGTTCTTC.

On this clone: The germline gene is not matched at one end of the junction; a read error may be the cause. V gene TRBV19 combines with J gene TRBJ2-1; 9 bases fit TRBD1. CDR1 and CDR2 (germline): LNHDA, SQIVND (reference sequence). The CDR3 covers 15 residues. In nucleotides, the CDR3 is TGTGCCAGTAGTTTAGAGACAGGGGGAAGCAATGAGCAGTTCTTC. It is translated as CASSLETGGSNEQFF.

The chain recombines TRBV11-2 with TRBJ2-1, with D possibly being TRBD2 (6 bases). Trimming stripped 5 bases from V and 3 bases from J, with 17 bases between. CDR1 is SGHAT and CDR2 is FQNNGV in the germline V gene. The CDR3 length is 16 residues. The CDR3 protein is CASSTPEGGDYNEQFF. The CDR3 DNA follows: TGTGCCAGCAGCACTCCGGAGGGAGGAGACTACAATGAGCAGTTCTTC.

The rearrangement uses TRBV6-1 and TRBJ2-5; the D call may be TRBD1 or TRBD2 (6 bases each). The CDR3 runs to 16 residues. Germline V gene data show CDR1 as MNHNS and CDR2 as SASEGT. With 4 bases removed from V and 4 bases from J, the gap between germline ends came to 19 bases. The CDR3 sequence: CASSGAGGGPGETQYF. CDR3 bases: TGTGCCAGCAGTGGAGCCGGAGGGGGGCCCGGAGAGACCCAGTACTTC.

The J gene is TRBJ1-2, the V gene TRBV5-6; D remains ambiguous. The CDR3 is 15 amino acids. Germline CDR1 and CDR2: SGHDT and YYEEEE. V was shortened by 4 bases and J by 3 bases, with 16 bases between the two germline ends. The DNA for the CDR3 is TGTGCCAGCAGCCGTATAGGGTCGCTCCACTATGGCTACACCTTC. Protein product: CASSRIGSLHYGYTF. Combining the CDR3 with reference TRBV5-6 and TRBJ1-2 gives the whole variable domain DAGVTQSPTHLIKTRGQQVTLRCSPKSGHDTVSWYQQALGQGPQFIFQYYEEEERQRGNFPDRFSGHQFPNYSSELNVNALLLGDSALYLCASSRIGSLHYGYTFGSGTRLTVV.

V and J are TRBV5-5 and TRBJ2-3, with D unclear. This CDR3 region has 11 residues. CDR1 SGHKS and CDR2 YYEKEE come from the germline V gene (reference sequence). The V and J ends lost 1 base and 4 bases respectively, with 1 base between them. In DNA form, the CDR3 reads TGTGCCAGCAGCTTGTCAGATACGCAGTATTTT. Its translation is CASSLSDTQYF.

The V call is TRBV6-1, the J call TRBJ2-5; TRBD1 aligns across 12 bases. V gave up 10 bases and J gave up 3 bases; unmatched junction bases: 9. Germline CDR1 is MNHNS and CDR2 is SASEGT. The CDR3 runs to 15 residues. The CDR3 here is CATRVGTGGEETQYF. The CDR3 bases are TGTGCCACCCGGGTCGGGACAGGGGGCGAAGAGACCCAGTACTTC.

The CDR3 is CASSLGAGGDYGYTF. Here the CDR3 DNA reads TGTGCCAGCAGCTTGGGGGCAGGGGGCGACTATGGCTACACCTTC. The chain recombines TRBV5-6 with TRBJ1-2; 8 bases are a match to TRBD1. J was trimmed by 3 bases and V by 0 bases; bases with no gene match: 4. CDR1 is SGHDT and CDR2 is YYEEEE in the germline V gene. The CDR3 spans 15 residues.

Points on this clone: Relative to the germline gene, one junction end is altered; a read error may explain this. The chain is built from TRBV27 and TRBJ2-4, with D unresolved. The germline V gene has CDR1 MNHEY and CDR2 SMNVEV (reference sequence). CDR3 length: 13 residues. In DNA form, the CDR3 reads TGTGCCAGCGTGTCTCCAGCCAAAAACATTCGGTACTTC. Protein product: CASVSPAKNIRYF.

The chain employs TRBV11-2 and TRBJ2-3; no firm D call. Germline V gene lookup returns CDR1 SGHAT and CDR2 FQNNGV. The germline V and J ends were trimmed by 3 bases and 0 bases, with 7 bases remaining between them. This CDR3 spans 14 amino acids. Written as DNA, the CDR3 is TGTGCCAGCAGCTTGGGATCAAGCACAGATACGCAGTATTTT. Translated, it gives CASSLGSSTDTQYF.

V is TRBV28 and J is TRBJ1-5; maybe TRBD1 (6 bases). The CDR3 is 14 amino acids. The V gene's germline CDR1 is MDHEN and CDR2 SYDVKM. V was pared by 5 bases and J by 3 bases, with 11 bases between. The CDR3 DNA reads as TGTGCCAGCAGTACAGACAGGTACAATCAGCCCCAGCATTTT. Its translation is CASSTDRYNQPQHF.

The chain joins TRBV9 to TRBJ2-5, with TRBD2 matching 12 bases. J gave up 5 bases and V 4 bases, and 6 bases lay outside the gene matches. The CDR3 is 15 amino acids. From germline, CDR1 is SGDLS and CDR2 YYNGEE. CDR3 DNA: TGTGCCAGCAGCTACGGACTAGCGGGGAAGGAGACCCAGTACTTC. Amino acid sequence: CASSYGLAGKETQYF. Looking up the rest from reference TRBV9 and TRBJ2-5 gives the full variable domain: DSGVTQTPKHLITATGQRVTLRCSPRSGDLSVYWYQQSLDQGLQFLIQYYNGEERAKGNILERFSAQQFPDLHSELNLSSLELGDSALYFCASSYGLAGKETQYFGPGTRLLVL.

The chain joins TRBV10-1 to TRBJ2-1; D gene unclear. Trimming cost V 3 bases and J 5 bases, with 5 bases left between them. The CDR3 covers 12 residues. From germline, CDR1 is WNHNN and CDR2 SYGVQD (reference sequence). The CDR3 loop reads CASSDGNNEQFF. Here the CDR3 DNA reads TGCGCCAGCAGTGACGGAAACAATGAGCAGTTCTTC.

This clone appeared once. This chain joins TRBV29-1 and TRBJ2-7, with 11 positions matching TRBD1. With V trimmed by 7 bases and J by 2 bases, 7 bases remained unmatched. CDR1 and CDR2 (germline): SQVTM, ANQGSEA. This CDR3 is built from 14 residues. The CDR3 bases are TGCAGCGCCGAAGGACAGGGGGCCCCCTACGAGCAGTACTTC. This codes for CSAEGQGAPYEQYF.

This rearrangement joins TRBV11-2 to TRBJ1-1, with no clear D. The V end lost 3 bases, the J end lost 2 bases, and 4 bases lay between the germline ends. Germline values: CDR1 SGHAT, CDR2 FQNNGV. The CDR3 covers 12 residues. The CDR3 sequence is CASSLKNTEAFF. DNA of the CDR3: TGTGCCAGCAGCTTGAAAAACACTGAAGCTTTCTTT.

This chain links TRBV4-1 with TRBJ1-5, with D unclear. V gave up 3 bases and J gave up 3 bases, with 9 bases separating them. The germline gives CDR1 MGHRA, CDR2 YSYEKL. The CDR3 loop spans 14 amino acids. CDR3 nucleotides: TGCGCCAGCAGCCAGTCCTGGCCCAATCAGCCCCAGCATTTT. As protein: CASSQSWPNQPQHF.

This sequence joins TRBV28 and TRBJ1-1; the D gene is possibly TRBD1 (6 bases). V was pared by 5 bases and J by 5 bases, with 12 bases between. Per the germline V gene, CDR1 is MDHEN and CDR2 is SYDVKM. The CDR3 is 13 amino acids. The CDR3 region has the DNA TGTGCCAGCAGTCCCCGAAGGGGGACTGAAGCTTTCTTT. The encoded protein is CASSPRRGTEAFF. The full variable domain, completed using reference TRBV28 and TRBJ1-1, is DVKVTQSSRYLVKRTGEKVFLECVQDMDHENMFWYRQDPGLGLRLIYFSYDVKMKEKGDIPEGYSVSREKKERFSLILESASTNQTSMYLCASSPRRGTEAFFGQGTRLTVV.

V gene TRBV6-5 combines with J gene TRBJ1-6, with a possible D match to TRBD1 (5 bases). Germline assignment: CDR1 MNHEY and CDR2 SVGAGI. The CDR3 length is 15 residues. The V end lost 3 bases, the J end lost 7 bases, and 13 bases lay between the germline ends. CDR3 region: CASSYSGTVNSPLHF. In DNA form, the CDR3 reads TGTGCCAGCAGTTATTCGGGGACGGTCAATTCACCCCTCCACTTT.

V is TRBV4-3 and J is TRBJ2-3; D call uncertain. This CDR3 is 17 amino acids long. The germline V and J ends were trimmed by 3 bases and 1 base, with 17 bases remaining between them. CDR1 and CDR2 (germline): LGHNA, YSLEER. In nucleotides, the CDR3 is TGCGCCAGCAGCCACAATGAGAACCCGGGCCGCACAGATACGCAGTATTTT. It translates to CASSHNENPGRTDTQYF.

This clone was recorded once. CDR3 DNA: TGTGCCATCAGTGAGTCGTCCGGGACAGGGGGCACTGAAGCTTTCTTT. It encodes CAISESSGTGGTEAFF. V is TRBV10-3 and J is TRBJ1-1; 11 bases are a match to TRBD1. Trimming at V came to 0 bases and at J to 4 bases, leaving 4 bases not matched to a gene. Germline CDR1 and CDR2: ENHRY and SYGVKD. The CDR3 loop spans 16 amino acids.

The chain uses TRBV6-6 and TRBJ1-6; unclear D gene. The CDR3 is made up of 11 amino acids. The V end was cut by 6 bases, the J end by 7 bases, with 4 bases between. Germline values: CDR1 MNHNY, CDR2 SVGAGI (reference sequence). CDR3 DNA sequence: TGTGCCAGCAGCTACAATTCACCCCTCCACTTT. This translates into CASSYNSPLHF.